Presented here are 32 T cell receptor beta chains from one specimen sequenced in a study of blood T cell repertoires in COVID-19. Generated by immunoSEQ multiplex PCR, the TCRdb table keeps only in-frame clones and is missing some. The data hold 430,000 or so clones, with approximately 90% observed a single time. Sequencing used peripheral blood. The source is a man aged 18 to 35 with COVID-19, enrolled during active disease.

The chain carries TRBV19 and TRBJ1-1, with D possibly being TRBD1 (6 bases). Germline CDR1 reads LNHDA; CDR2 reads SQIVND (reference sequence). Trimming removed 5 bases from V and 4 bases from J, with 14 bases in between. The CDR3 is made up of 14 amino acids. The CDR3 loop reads CASSPLQGITEAFF. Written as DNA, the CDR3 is TGTGCCAGTAGTCCCCTACAGGGTATCACTGAAGCTTTCTTT.

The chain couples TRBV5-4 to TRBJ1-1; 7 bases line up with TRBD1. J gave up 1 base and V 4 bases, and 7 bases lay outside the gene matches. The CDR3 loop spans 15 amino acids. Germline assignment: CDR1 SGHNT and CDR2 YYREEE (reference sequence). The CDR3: CASSPDRVPNTEAFF. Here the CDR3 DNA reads TGTGCCAGCAGCCCTGACAGGGTGCCGAACACTGAAGCTTTCTTT. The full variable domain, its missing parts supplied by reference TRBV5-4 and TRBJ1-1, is ETGVTQSPTHLIKTRGQQVTLRCSSQSGHNTVSWYQQALGQGPQFIFQYYREEENGRGNFPPRFSGLQFPNYSSELNVNALELDDSALYLCASSPDRVPNTEAFFGQGTRLTVV.

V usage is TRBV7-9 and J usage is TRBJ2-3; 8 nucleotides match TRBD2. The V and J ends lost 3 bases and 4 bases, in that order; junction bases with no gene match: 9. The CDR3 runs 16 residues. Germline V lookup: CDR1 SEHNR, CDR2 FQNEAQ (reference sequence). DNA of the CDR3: TGTGCCAGCAGCTTGAGGAGCGGGAGTGGGGCAGATACGCAGTATTTT. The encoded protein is CASSLRSGSGADTQYF.

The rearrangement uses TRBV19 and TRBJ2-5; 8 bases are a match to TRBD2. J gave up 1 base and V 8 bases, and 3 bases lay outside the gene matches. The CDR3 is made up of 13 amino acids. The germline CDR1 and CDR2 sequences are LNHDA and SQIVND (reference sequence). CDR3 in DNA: TGTGCCAGTGCCGGGACTAGCCAAGAGACCCAGTACTTC. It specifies CASAGTSQETQYF.

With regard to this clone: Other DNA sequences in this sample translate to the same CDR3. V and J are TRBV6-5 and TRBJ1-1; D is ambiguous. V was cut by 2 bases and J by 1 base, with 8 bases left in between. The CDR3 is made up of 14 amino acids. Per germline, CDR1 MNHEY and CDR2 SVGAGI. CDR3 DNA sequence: TGTGCCAGCAGTTACGGGCAGGCGAACACTGAAGCTTTCTTT. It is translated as CASSYGQANTEAFF.

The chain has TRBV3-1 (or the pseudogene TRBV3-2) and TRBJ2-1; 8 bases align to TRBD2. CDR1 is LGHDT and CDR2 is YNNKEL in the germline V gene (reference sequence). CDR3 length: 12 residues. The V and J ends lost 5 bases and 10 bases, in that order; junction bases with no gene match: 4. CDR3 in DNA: TGTGCCAGCAGCTTGGGACTAGAAGAGCAGTTCTTC. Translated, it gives CASSLGLEEQFF.

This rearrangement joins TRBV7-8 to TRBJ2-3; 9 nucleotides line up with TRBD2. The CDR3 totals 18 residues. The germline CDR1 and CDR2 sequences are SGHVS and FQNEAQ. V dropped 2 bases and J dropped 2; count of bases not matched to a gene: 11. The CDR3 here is CASSLIWRAGGATDTQYF. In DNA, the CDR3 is TGTGCCAGCAGCTTAATCTGGCGAGCGGGAGGCGCCACAGATACGCAGTATTTT. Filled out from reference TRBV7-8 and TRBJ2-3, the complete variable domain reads GAGVSQSPRYKVAKRGQDVALRCDPISGHVSLFWYQQALGQGPEFLTYFQNEAQLDKSGLPSDRFFAERPEGSVSTLKIQRTQQEDSAVYLCASSLIWRAGGATDTQYFGPGTRLTVL.

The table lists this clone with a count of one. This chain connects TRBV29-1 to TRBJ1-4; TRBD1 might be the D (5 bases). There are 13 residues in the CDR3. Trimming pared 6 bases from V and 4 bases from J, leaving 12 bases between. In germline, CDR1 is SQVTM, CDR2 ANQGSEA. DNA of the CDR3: TGCAGCGTGGCAGGGCAGAATAATGAAAAACTGTTTTTT. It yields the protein CSVAGQNNEKLFF.

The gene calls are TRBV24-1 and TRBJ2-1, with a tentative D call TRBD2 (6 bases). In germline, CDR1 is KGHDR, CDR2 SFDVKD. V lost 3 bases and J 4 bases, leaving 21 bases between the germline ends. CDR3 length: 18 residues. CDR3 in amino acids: CATSDPPSGLLPYNEQFF. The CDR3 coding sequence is TGTGCCACCAGTGATCCGCCCTCGGGACTCCTCCCTTACAATGAGCAGTTCTTC.

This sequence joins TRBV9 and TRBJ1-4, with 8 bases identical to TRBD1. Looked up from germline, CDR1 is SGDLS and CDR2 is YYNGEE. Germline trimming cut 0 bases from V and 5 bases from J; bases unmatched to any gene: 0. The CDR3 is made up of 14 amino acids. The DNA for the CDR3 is TGTGCCAGCAGCGTAGCAGGGGGCAATGAAAAACTGTTTTTT. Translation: CASSVAGGNEKLFF.

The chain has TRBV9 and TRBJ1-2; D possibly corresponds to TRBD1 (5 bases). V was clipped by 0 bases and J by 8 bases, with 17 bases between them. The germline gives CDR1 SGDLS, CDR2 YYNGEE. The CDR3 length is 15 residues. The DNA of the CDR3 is TGTGCCAGCAGCGTAGGCGGGAGGGGTGGTGAGGGCTACACCTTC. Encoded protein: CASSVGGRGGEGYTF.

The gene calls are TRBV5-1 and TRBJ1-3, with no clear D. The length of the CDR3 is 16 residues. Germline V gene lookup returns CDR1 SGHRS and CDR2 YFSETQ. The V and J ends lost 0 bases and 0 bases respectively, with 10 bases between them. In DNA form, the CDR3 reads TGCGCCAGCAGCTTGGACAGCTCGAGCTCTGGAAACACCATATATTTT. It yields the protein CASSLDSSSSGNTIYF.

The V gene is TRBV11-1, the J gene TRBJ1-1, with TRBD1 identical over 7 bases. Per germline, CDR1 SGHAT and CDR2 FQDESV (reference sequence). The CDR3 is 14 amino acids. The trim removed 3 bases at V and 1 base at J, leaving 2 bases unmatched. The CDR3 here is CASSLGQTNTEAFF. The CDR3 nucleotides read TGTGCCAGCAGCTTGGGACAGACGAACACTGAAGCTTTCTTT.

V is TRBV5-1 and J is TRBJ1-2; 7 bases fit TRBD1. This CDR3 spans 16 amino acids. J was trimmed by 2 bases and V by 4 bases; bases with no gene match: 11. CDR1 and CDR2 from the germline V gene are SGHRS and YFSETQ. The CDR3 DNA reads TGCGCCAGCAGCCCAGGGCACCGGGACAGAAACTATGGCTACACCTTC. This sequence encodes CASSPGHRDRNYGYTF.

The CDR3 region is CASSVVGQGAYEQYF. The CDR3 DNA follows: TGTGCCAGCAGCGTGGTCGGGCAGGGGGCGTACGAGCAGTACTTC. The V and J genes are TRBV11-3 and TRBJ2-7; 8 bases align to TRBD1. CDR3 length equals 15 residues. The ends lost 5 bases at V and 4 bases at J; junction bases unmatched: 10. CDR1 is SGHNT, CDR2 YENEEA, per germline.

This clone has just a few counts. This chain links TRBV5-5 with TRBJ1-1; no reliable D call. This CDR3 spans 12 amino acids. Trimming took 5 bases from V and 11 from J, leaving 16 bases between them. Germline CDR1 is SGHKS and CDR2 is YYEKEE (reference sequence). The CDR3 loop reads CASSLEEATAFF. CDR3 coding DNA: TGTGCCAGCAGTCTGGAGGAGGCCACCGCTTTCTTT.

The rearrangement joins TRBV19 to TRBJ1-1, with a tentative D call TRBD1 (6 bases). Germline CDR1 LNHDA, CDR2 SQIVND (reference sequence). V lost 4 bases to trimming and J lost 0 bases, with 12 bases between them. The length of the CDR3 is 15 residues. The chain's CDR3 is CASSTAGTLNTEAFF. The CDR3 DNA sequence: TGTGCCAGTAGTACCGCCGGGACACTGAACACTGAAGCTTTCTTT. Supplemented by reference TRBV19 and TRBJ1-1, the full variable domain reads DGGITQSPKYLFRKEGQNVTLSCEQNLNHDAMYWYRQDPGQGLRLIYYSQIVNDFQKGDIAEGYSVSREKKESFPLTVTSAQKNPTAFYLCASSTAGTLNTEAFFGQGTRLTVV.

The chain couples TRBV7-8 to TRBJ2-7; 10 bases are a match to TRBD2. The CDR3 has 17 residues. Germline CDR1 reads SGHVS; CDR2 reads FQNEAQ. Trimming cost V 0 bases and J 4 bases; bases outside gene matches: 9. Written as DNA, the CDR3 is TGTGCCAGCAGCTTAGCCGAGTCTAGCGGGAGTCCGTACGAGCAGTACTTC. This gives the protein CASSLAESSGSPYEQYF. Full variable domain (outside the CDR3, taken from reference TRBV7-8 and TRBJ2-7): GAGVSQSPRYKVAKRGQDVALRCDPISGHVSLFWYQQALGQGPEFLTYFQNEAQLDKSGLPSDRFFAERPEGSVSTLKIQRTQQEDSAVYLCASSLAESSGSPYEQYFGPGTRLTVT.

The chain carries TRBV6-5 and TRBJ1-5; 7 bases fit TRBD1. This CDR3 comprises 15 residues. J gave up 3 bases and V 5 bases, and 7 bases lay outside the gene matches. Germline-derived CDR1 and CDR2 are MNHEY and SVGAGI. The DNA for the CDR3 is TGTGCCAGCAGTCCCCCAGGGGGAGCCAATCAGCCCCAGCATTTT. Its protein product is CASSPPGGANQPQHF.

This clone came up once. The CDR3 is CASSVLVSGGNSGANVLTF. In DNA, the CDR3 is TGTGCCAGCAGCGTTCTTGTTTCGGGGGGAAACTCTGGGGCCAACGTCCTGACTTTC. The chain carries TRBV9 and TRBJ2-6, with 7 nucleotides matching TRBD2. Trimming cost V 2 bases and J 0 bases; bases outside gene matches: 11. This CDR3 region has 19 residues. CDR1 and CDR2 from the germline V gene are SGDLS and YYNGEE.

The CDR3 bases are TGTGCCAGCAGCTTTCAAGTAGCTAACTATGGCTACACCTTC. Amino acids: CASSFQVANYGYTF. This chain connects TRBV5-6 to TRBJ1-2; no clear D. The CDR3 sequence is 14 residues long. CDR1 and CDR2 from the germline V gene are SGHDT and YYEEEE. Trimming took 2 bases from V and 0 from J, leaving 8 bases between them.

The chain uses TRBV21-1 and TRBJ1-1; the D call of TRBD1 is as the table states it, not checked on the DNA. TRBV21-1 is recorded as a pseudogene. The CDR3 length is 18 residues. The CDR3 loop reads CASTRDIANTEAPTAAFF. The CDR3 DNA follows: TGTGCCAGCACCAGGGACATAGCTAACACTGAGGCCCCCACTGCAGCTTTCTTT.

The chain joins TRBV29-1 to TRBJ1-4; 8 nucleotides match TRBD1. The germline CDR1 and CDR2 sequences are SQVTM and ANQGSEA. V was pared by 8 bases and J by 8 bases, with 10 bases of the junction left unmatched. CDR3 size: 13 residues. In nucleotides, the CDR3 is TGCAGCATCTCCGGACAGGGAGGGGAAAAACTGTTTTTT. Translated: CSISGQGGEKLFF.

The CDR3 DNA reads TGCAGCGTTGAAGATCGGATCGACAGGGGTTCGGGAGGCTACACCTTC. It specifies CSVEDRIDRGSGGYTF. V usage is TRBV29-1 and J usage is TRBJ1-2; TRBD1 agrees at 8 bases. CDR3 size: 16 residues. In germline, CDR1 is SQVTM, CDR2 ANQGSEA. The trim removed 0 bases at V and 8 bases at J, leaving 14 bases unmatched.

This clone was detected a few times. Here the CDR3 DNA reads TGCGCCAGCAGCCAAGGCAGGGCGCGGAACAGCGAGCAGTACTTC. This gives the protein CASSQGRARNSEQYF. This chain links TRBV4-1 with TRBJ2-7; a possible D gene is TRBD1 (5 bases). Looked up from germline, CDR1 is MGHRA and CDR2 is YSYEKL. This CDR3 region has 15 residues. The V and J ends lost 1 base and 6 bases respectively, with 16 bases between them.

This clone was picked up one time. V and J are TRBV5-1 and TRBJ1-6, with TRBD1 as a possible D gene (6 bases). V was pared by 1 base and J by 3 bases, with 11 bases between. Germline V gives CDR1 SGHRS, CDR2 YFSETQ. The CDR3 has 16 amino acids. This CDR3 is CASSLTGNYYNSPLHF. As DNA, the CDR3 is TGCGCCAGCAGCTTGACAGGGAATTACTATAATTCACCCCTCCACTTT.

The CDR3 coding sequence is TGTGCCAGCAGCAGGGGGCGCGGGGGCTACACCTTC. It is translated as CASSRGRGGYTF. The chain employs TRBV2 and TRBJ1-2, with 8 positions matching TRBD1. After removal of 6 bases from V and 8 bases from J, the junction contained 5 bases not matched to a gene. The V gene's germline CDR1 is SNHLY and CDR2 FYNNEI. This CDR3 has 12 amino acids.

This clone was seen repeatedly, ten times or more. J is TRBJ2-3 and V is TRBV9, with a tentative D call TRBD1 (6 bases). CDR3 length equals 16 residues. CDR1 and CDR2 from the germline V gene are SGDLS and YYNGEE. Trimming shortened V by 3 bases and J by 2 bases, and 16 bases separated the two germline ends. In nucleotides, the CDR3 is TGTGCCAGCAGCGCTGGGCCGGGACAAGACACAGATACGCAGTATTTT. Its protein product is CASSAGPGQDTDTQYF.

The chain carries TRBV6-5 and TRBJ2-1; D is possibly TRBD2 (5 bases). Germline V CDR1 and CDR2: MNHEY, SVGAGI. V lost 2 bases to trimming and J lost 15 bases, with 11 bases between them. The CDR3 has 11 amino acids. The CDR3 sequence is CASSYRDLRFF. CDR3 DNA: TGTGCCAGCAGTTACCGGGATTTGCGGTTCTTC.

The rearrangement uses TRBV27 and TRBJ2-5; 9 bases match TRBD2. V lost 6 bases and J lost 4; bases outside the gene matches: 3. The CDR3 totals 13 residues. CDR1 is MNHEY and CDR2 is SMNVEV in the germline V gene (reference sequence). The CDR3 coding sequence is TGTGCCAGCAGCGCGGGACTAGCAGAGACCCAGTACTTC. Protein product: CASSAGLAETQYF.

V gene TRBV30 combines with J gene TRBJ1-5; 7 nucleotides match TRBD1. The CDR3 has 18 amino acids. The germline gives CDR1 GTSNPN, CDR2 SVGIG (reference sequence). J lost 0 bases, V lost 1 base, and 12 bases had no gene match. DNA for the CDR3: TGTGCCTGGAGTGCGAACTTACTCCGACAGGGTAGCAATCAGCCCCAGCATTTT. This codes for CAWSANLLRQGSNQPQHF.

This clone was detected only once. The CDR3, as DNA: TGTGCCACCAGCAGAGAGAGGACAGCCTACGAGCAGTACTTC. It yields the protein CATSRERTAYEQYF. The chain has TRBV15 and TRBJ2-7; tentatively, D is TRBD1 (6 bases). CDR1 and CDR2 (germline): LNHNV, YYDKDF (reference sequence). The CDR3 loop spans 14 amino acids. Trimming took off 0 bases at V and 2 bases at J, with 8 bases between the two ends.